One and the same sample provided the 23 T cell receptor beta chains below, sequenced in a study of vaccination effects on CD4 cells after COVID-19. The data were produced by immunoSEQ multiplex PCR, yet TCRdb's version contains in-frame clones alone and is incomplete. The table shows 40,000 to 45,000 clones, with approximately 70% occurring only once. Sequencing was preceded by expansion of antigen-specific CD4+ T cells with viral peptide pools in the ViraFEST assay. After more than 9 days in culture, the CD4+ T cells were isolated. Having tested negative for nucleocapsid antibodies, the vaccine recipients showed no prior SARS-CoV-2 infection. Antigen specificity for these receptors is unknown. Sequences were derived from CD4+ T cells from PBMCs cultured with HCoV-OC43 spike peptides, sampled before COVID-19 vaccination. The subset denotes: HCoV-OC43 spike overlapping peptide pool stimulation. These receptors originate from a human donor who received a COVID-19 vaccine.

The V gene is TRBV29-1, the J gene TRBJ1-1; D is possibly TRBD1 (5 bases). The CDR3 is 15 amino acids. Per germline, CDR1 SQVTM and CDR2 ANQGSEA. The ends were cut back, 2 bases at V and 1 base at J, with 14 bases in the middle. Written as DNA, the CDR3 is TGCAGCGTTGAAAGGGACTCTTCCCCGAACACTGAAGCTTTCTTT. This translates into CSVERDSSPNTEAFF.

J is TRBJ1-3 and V is TRBV5-1, with D uncertain. Germline-derived CDR1 and CDR2 are SGHRS and YFSETQ. The CDR3 runs to 16 residues. Trimming removed 0 bases at V and 0 bases at J, with 10 bases between. The CDR3 loop is CASSLELATSGNTIYF. Here the CDR3 DNA reads TGCGCCAGCAGCTTGGAGCTGGCGACCTCTGGAAACACCATATATTTT.

The gene calls are TRBV19 and TRBJ1-2; D perhaps matches TRBD1 (6 bases). The CDR3 spans 13 residues. Trimming stripped 5 bases from V and 5 bases from J, with 12 bases between. Germline V gene sequence: CDR1 LNHDA, CDR2 SQIVND (reference sequence). The CDR3 DNA sequence: TGTGCCAGTAGTTATACAGGGAGGTATGGCTACACCTTC. This codes for CASSYTGRYGYTF.

The rearrangement links TRBV10-3 to TRBJ2-3; the D gene could be TRBD1 or TRBD2 (5 bases each). The CDR3 has 14 amino acids. The germline V gene encodes CDR1 ENHRY and CDR2 SYGVKD. V lost 4 bases and J lost 5, with 13 bases in between. CDR3 region: CAISGLGTEDTQYF. In DNA form, the CDR3 reads TGTGCCATCAGTGGACTGGGGACGGAAGATACGCAGTATTTT.

V gene TRBV11-2 combines with J gene TRBJ2-7; a weak D match, TRBD1 (6 bases). V was pared by 0 bases and J by 2 bases, with 11 bases between. The germline V gene has CDR1 SGHAT and CDR2 FQNNGV. The CDR3 runs to 15 residues. DNA for the CDR3: TGTGCCAGCAGCTTAGATTTCGGGACACCCTACGAGCAGTACTTC. As protein: CASSLDFGTPYEQYF.

J is TRBJ2-7 and V is TRBV5-1, with D perhaps matching TRBD1 (6 bases). The CDR3 contains 16 residues. Trimming shortened V by 0 bases and J by 3 bases, and 16 bases separated the two germline ends. Per the germline V gene, CDR1 is SGHRS and CDR2 is YFSETQ. The DNA of the CDR3 is TGCGCCAGCAGCTTGGCCGAAGACAGGACTCTCTACGAGCAGTACTTC. Amino acid sequence: CASSLAEDRTLYEQYF.

The rearrangement links TRBV5-5 to TRBJ1-2; 11 bases align to TRBD1. After removal of 4 bases from V and 2 bases from J, the junction contained 4 bases not matched to a gene. Germline assignment: CDR1 SGHKS and CDR2 YYEKEE (reference sequence). The CDR3 is 15 amino acids. The CDR3 sequence: CASSPGTGGNYGYTF. In nucleotides, the CDR3 is TGTGCCAGCAGCCCCGGGACAGGGGGGAACTATGGCTACACCTTC.

The chain couples TRBV6-5 to TRBJ1-6, with 7 bases identical to TRBD1. Germline lookup yields CDR1 MNHEY and CDR2 SVGAGI. Trimming at V came to 7 bases and at J to 10 bases, leaving 13 bases not matched to a gene. The CDR3 totals 15 residues. CDR3 sequence reads: CASTPAGQVVSPLHF. The CDR3 nucleotides read TGTGCCAGCACCCCGGCCGGACAGGTTGTGTCACCCCTCCACTTT.

V is TRBV28 and J is TRBJ1-5; D remains unclear. CDR3 size: 12 residues. Per the germline V gene, CDR1 is MDHEN and CDR2 is SYDVKM. V lost 3 bases and J lost 11, with 11 bases in between. CDR3 amino acids: CASSFPPNSQHF. The DNA for the CDR3 is TGTGCCAGCAGTTTCCCCCCGAACTCCCAGCATTTT.

The chain couples TRBV25-1 to TRBJ1-1; tentatively, D is TRBD1 (6 bases). V was cut by 8 bases and J by 2 bases, with 15 bases left in between. The CDR3 extends over 14 amino acids. Germline CDR1 reads MGHDK; CDR2 reads SYGVNS. Here the CDR3 DNA reads TGTGCCAGCTGCACACAGGGAAAAAACACTGAAGCTTTCTTT. It specifies CASCTQGKNTEAFF. The full variable domain, completed using reference TRBV25-1 and TRBJ1-1, is EADIYQTPRYLVIGTGKKITLECSQTMGHDKMYWYQQDPGMELHLIHYSYGVNSTEKGDLSSESTVSRIRTEHFPLTLESARPSHTSQYLCASCTQGKNTEAFFGQGTRLTVV.

The J gene is TRBJ2-7, the V gene TRBV2; 10 positions match TRBD2. Per germline, CDR1 SNHLY and CDR2 FYNNEI. V was pared by 4 bases and J by 0 bases, with 6 bases of the junction left unmatched. This CDR3 has 16 amino acids. In DNA form, the CDR3 reads TGTGCCAGCAGTGGTCTAGCGGGGGCCTTCTCCTACGAGCAGTACTTC. Encoded protein: CASSGLAGAFSYEQYF.

The V call is TRBV5-5, the J call TRBJ1-1, with 8 nucleotides matching TRBD1. The CDR3 loop spans 14 amino acids. The junction had 1 base not matched to a gene; V was cut back by 3 bases and J by 0 bases. Germline lookup yields CDR1 SGHKS and CDR2 YYEKEE (reference sequence). The CDR3 sequence: CASSSTGVNTEAFF. The CDR3 region has the DNA TGTGCCAGCAGCTCGACAGGGGTGAACACTGAAGCTTTCTTT.

This clone has a single count. This sequence joins TRBV9 and TRBJ2-7; D is undetermined. V was trimmed by 0 bases and J by 2 bases, leaving 15 bases between them. The CDR3 consists of 16 residues. CDR1 SGDLS and CDR2 YYNGEE come from the germline V gene. The CDR3 DNA is TGTGCCAGCAGCGTAGCTCCCGAGCCGAGCGCCTACGAGCAGTACTTC. Protein: CASSVAPEPSAYEQYF.

The genes are TRBV2 and TRBJ2-3, with D tentatively TRBD2 (5 bases). The V gene lost 5 bases and the J gene lost 7 bases, with 16 bases spanning the gap. CDR3 length: 14 amino acids. Per the germline V gene, CDR1 is SNHLY and CDR2 is FYNNEI. CDR3 amino acids: CASSKTQLGNTQYF. The DNA of the CDR3 is TGTGCCAGCAGTAAAACTCAACTAGGGAATACGCAGTATTTT.

The chain is built from TRBV4-1 and TRBJ2-6; TRBD1 might be the D (6 bases). V gave up 2 bases and J gave up 6 bases, with 11 bases separating them. This CDR3 has 15 residues. Germline loops: CDR1 MGHRA, CDR2 YSYEKL. The CDR3 sequence: CASSQTGQTANVLTF. For the CDR3, the DNA is TGCGCCAGCAGCCAAACAGGGCAGACGGCCAACGTCCTGACTTTC.

By its share, this clone is medium-sized (0.01 to 0.1%). The chain recombines TRBV7-2 with TRBJ1-1; D remains unclear. Germline V gene lookup returns CDR1 SGHTA and CDR2 FQGNSA. The CDR3 loop spans 13 amino acids. Between the trimmed V and J ends, which lost 1 base and 9 bases, there was a span of 12 bases. The CDR3 here is CASSLEQNQQAFF. The CDR3, as DNA: TGTGCCAGCAGCTTAGAACAGAATCAACAAGCTTTCTTT.

V is TRBV19 and J is TRBJ1-5; no reliable D call. The CDR3 consists of 15 residues. The V end lost 7 bases, the J end lost 2 bases, and 15 bases lay between the germline ends. Per the germline V gene, CDR1 is LNHDA and CDR2 is SQIVND (reference sequence). DNA for the CDR3: TGTGCCAGTATCTCGGGCGATCATGGCAATCAGCCCCAGCATTTT. Translated: CASISGDHGNQPQHF.

This chain links TRBV3-1 (or the pseudogene TRBV3-2) with TRBJ1-2, with D unresolved. The CDR3 consists of 11 residues. V was pared by 1 base and J by 13 bases, with 10 bases between. Germline assignment: CDR1 LGHDT and CDR2 YNNKEL (reference sequence). The CDR3 sequence: CASSQGGAGTF. For the CDR3, the DNA is TGTGCCAGCAGCCAAGGAGGAGCTGGCACCTTC.

V usage is TRBV25-1 and J usage is TRBJ1-2; D perhaps matches TRBD1 (5 bases). The CDR3 consists of 12 residues. Germline-derived CDR1 and CDR2 are MGHDK and SYGVNS. Trimming took off 5 bases at V and 6 bases at J, with 10 bases between the two ends. The CDR3 sequence is CASSFQGDGYTF. The CDR3 coding sequence is TGTGCCAGCAGTTTCCAGGGTGATGGCTACACCTTC.

This chain links TRBV19 with TRBJ2-3; 11 bases are shared with TRBD2. The length of the CDR3 is 17 residues. Germline CDR1 reads LNHDA; CDR2 reads SQIVND (reference sequence). V shed 6 bases, J shed 6 bases, and the junction held 14 bases outside the gene matches. The CDR3, as DNA: TGTGCCAGTAGACACCTCGGGACTAGCGGATTTCGGGATACGCAGTATTTT. Protein sequence: CASRHLGTSGFRDTQYF. The full variable domain, its missing parts supplied by reference TRBV19 and TRBJ2-3, is DGGITQSPKYLFRKEGQNVTLSCEQNLNHDAMYWYRQDPGQGLRLIYYSQIVNDFQKGDIAEGYSVSREKKESFPLTVTSAQKNPTAFYLCASRHLGTSGFRDTQYFGPGTRLTVL.

The V gene is TRBV6-4, the J gene TRBJ2-1; TRBD2 aligns across 8 bases. After removal of 2 bases from V and 6 bases from J, the junction contained 6 bases not matched to a gene. The CDR3 runs 15 residues. The V gene's germline CDR1 is MRHNA and CDR2 SNTAGT. CDR3 protein: CASSDGSGSLNEQFF. The CDR3 nucleotides read TGTGCCAGCAGTGACGGCAGCGGGAGCCTCAATGAGCAGTTCTTC.

This sequence joins TRBV10-3 and TRBJ2-7; 9 bases match TRBD2. Looked up from germline, CDR1 is ENHRY and CDR2 is SYGVKD. The CDR3 contains 16 residues. V gave up 6 bases and J gave up 1 base; unmatched junction bases: 10. CDR3 in amino acids: CAISLRVAGDSYEQYF. In nucleotides, the CDR3 is TGTGCCATCAGCCTCCGGGTAGCGGGGGATTCCTACGAGCAGTACTTC.

The rearrangement uses TRBV7-2 and TRBJ2-3, with 10 bases identical to TRBD2. Germline V gene lookup returns CDR1 SGHTA and CDR2 FQGNSA. Trimming took 6 bases from V and 2 from J; bases not matched to a gene: 5. There are 15 residues in the CDR3. The CDR3 DNA reads as TGTGCCAGCAGACCCAGCGGGGGGGTCACAGATACGCAGTATTTT. Amino acid sequence: CASRPSGGVTDTQYF.